A few counts support the clone carrying this TCR beta chain. This sample stems from a study of T cells in Graves' hyperthyroidism and ophthalmopathy. Trimming cost V 7 bases and J 4 bases; bases outside gene matches: 7. Germline V lookup: CDR1 MNHEY, CDR2 SMNVEV (reference sequence). The CDR3 extends over 15 amino acids. Amplified regions were TCR beta CDR3 sequences from RNA transcripts. Carried out on the TCR CDR3, a first-round RT-PCR used the HTBI primer set. From the multiplex PCR reads, TCRdb called clonotypes with MiXCR, one entry per CDR3 protein. The data hold under 400,000 distinct CDR3 sequences, with more than 20% observed a single time. Each diagnosis was grounded in clinical symptoms, serum thyroxine and TRAb, thyroid ultrasound, and orbital computed tomography. The source of the PBMCs was over 8.5 ml of fresh peripheral blood.

The V and J genes are TRBV27 and TRBJ2-3, with 11 bases matching TRBD2. The sequence derives from a man in his fifties with Graves' hyperthyroidism. The sequencing input was blood. Written as DNA, the CDR3 is TGTGCCAGCAAACAGACTAGCGGGAACTCAGATACGCAGTATTTT. This gives the protein CASKQTSGNSDTQYF.